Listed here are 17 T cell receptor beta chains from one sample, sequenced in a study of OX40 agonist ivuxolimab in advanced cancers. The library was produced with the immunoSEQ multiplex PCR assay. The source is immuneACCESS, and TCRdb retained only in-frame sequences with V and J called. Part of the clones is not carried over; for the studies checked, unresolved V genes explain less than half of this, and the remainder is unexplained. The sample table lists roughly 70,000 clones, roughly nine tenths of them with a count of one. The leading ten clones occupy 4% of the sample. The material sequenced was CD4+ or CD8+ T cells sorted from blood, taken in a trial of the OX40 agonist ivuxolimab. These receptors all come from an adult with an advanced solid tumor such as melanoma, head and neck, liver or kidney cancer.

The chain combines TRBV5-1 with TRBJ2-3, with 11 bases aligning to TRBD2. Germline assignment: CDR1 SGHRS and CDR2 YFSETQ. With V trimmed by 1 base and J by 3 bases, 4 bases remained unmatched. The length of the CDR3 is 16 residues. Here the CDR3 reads CASSLTSGSRTDTQYF. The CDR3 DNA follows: TGCGCCAGCAGCTTGACTAGCGGGAGTAGGACAGATACGCAGTATTTT.

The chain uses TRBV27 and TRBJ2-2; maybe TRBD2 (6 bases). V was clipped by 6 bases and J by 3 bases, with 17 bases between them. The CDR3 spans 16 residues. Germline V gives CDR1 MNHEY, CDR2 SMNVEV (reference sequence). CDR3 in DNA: TGTGCCAGCAGGCTCGCGGGTGCGGGGTACACCGGGGAGCTGTTTTTT. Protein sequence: CASRLAGAGYTGELFF.

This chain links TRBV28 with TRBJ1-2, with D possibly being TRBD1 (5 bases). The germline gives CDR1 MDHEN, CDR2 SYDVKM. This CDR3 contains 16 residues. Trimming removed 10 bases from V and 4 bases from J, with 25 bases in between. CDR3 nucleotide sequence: TGTGCCACTAAGCCCCCGCCCCCCCAGGGTCTCTATGGCTACACCTTC. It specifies CATKPPPPQGLYGYTF.

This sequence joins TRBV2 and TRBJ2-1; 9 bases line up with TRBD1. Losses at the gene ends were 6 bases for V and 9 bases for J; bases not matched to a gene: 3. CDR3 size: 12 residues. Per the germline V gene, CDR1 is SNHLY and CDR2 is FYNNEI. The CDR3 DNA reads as TGTGCCAGCAGAACAGGGGGCAGTGAGCAGTTCTTC. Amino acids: CASRTGGSEQFF. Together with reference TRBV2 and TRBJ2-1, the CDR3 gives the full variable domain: EPEVTQTPSHQVTQMGQEVILRCVPISNHLYFYWYRQILGQKVEFLVSFYNNEISEKSEIFDDQFSVERPDGSNFTLKIRSTKLEDSAMYFCASRTGGSEQFFGPGTRLTVL.

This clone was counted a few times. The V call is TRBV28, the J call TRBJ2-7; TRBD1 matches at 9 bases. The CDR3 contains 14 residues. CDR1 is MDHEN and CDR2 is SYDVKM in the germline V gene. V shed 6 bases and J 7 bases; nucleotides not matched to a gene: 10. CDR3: CASRLGTGLWEQYF. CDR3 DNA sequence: TGTGCCAGCAGGCTCGGGACAGGGTTGTGGGAGCAGTACTTC. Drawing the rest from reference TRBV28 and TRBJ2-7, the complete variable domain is DVKVTQSSRYLVKRTGEKVFLECVQDMDHENMFWYRQDPGLGLRLIYFSYDVKMKEKGDIPEGYSVSREKKERFSLILESASTNQTSMYLCASRLGTGLWEQYFGPGTRLTVT.

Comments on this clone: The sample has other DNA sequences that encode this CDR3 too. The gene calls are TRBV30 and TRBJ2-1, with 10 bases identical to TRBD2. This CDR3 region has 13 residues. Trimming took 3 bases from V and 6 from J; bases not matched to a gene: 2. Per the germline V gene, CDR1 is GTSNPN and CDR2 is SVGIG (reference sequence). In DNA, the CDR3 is TGTGCCTGGAGACTAGCGGGAACCAATGAGCAGTTCTTC. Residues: CAWRLAGTNEQFF.

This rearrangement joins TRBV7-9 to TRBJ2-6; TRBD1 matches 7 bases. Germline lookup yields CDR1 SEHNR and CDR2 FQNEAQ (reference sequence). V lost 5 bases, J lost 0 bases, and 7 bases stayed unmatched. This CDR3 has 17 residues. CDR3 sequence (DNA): TGTGCCAGCAGCCGGGACAGTACCATCTCTGGGGCCAACGTCCTGACTTTC. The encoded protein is CASSRDSTISGANVLTF.

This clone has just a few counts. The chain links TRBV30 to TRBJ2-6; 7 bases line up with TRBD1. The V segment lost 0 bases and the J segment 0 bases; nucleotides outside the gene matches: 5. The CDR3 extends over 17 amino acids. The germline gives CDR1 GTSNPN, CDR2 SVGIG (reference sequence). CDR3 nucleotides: TGTGCCTGGAGTGTCACAGGGGTTAGCTCTGGGGCCAACGTCCTGACTTTC. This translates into CAWSVTGVSSGANVLTF.

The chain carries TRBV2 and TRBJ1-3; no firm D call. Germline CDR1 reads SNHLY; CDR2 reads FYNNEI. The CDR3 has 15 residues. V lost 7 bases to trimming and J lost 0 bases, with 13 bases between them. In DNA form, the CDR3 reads TGTGCCAGCAAATCAACAGCGAGCTCTGGAAACACCATATATTTT. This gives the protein CASKSTASSGNTIYF.

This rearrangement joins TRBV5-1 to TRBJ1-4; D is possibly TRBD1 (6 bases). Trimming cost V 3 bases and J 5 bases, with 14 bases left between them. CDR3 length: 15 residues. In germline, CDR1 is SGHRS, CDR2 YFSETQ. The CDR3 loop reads CASSWMTGENEKLFF. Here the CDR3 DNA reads TGCGCCAGCAGCTGGATGACAGGAGAAAATGAAAAACTGTTTTTT.

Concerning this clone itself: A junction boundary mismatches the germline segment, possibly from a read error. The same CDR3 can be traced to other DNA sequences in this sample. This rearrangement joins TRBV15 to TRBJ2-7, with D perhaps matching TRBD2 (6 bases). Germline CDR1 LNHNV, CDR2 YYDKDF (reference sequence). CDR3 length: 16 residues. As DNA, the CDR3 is TGTGCCACCAGCCGAGATCGTACTAGCAGCTCCTACGAGCAGTACTTC. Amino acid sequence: CATSRDRTSSSYEQYF.

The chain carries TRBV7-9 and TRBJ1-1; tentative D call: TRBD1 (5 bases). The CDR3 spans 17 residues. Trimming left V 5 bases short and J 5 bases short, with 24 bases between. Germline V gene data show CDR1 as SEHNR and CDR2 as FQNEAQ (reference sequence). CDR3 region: CASSPPQWAGLGTEAFF. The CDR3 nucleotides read TGTGCCAGCAGCCCCCCCCAATGGGCAGGGCTAGGGACTGAAGCTTTCTTT.

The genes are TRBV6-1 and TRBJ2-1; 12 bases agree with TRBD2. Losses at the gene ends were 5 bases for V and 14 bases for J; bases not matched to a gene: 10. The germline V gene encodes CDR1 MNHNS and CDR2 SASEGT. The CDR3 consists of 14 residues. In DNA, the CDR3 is TGTGCCAGCAGTCCCGGGACTAGCGGGTCCCCTGAGTTCTTC. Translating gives CASSPGTSGSPEFF.

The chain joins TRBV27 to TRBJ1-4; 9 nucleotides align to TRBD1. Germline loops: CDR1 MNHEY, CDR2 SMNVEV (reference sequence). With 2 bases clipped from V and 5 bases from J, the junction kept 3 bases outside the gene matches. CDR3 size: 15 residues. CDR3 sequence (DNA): TGTGCCAGCAGTTTAGTGGGACAGGGAAATGAAAAACTGTTTTTT. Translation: CASSLVGQGNEKLFF.

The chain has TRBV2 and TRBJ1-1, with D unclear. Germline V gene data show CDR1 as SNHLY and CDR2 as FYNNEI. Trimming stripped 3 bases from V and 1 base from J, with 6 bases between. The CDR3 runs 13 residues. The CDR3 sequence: CASSELPNTEAFF. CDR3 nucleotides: TGTGCCAGCAGTGAGCTCCCGAACACTGAAGCTTTCTTT.

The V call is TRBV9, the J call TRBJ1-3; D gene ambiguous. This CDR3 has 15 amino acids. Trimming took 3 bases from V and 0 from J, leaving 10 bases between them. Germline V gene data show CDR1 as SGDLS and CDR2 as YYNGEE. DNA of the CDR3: TGTGCCAGCAGCGAGACCGTAGGCTCTGGAAACACCATATATTTT. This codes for CASSETVGSGNTIYF.

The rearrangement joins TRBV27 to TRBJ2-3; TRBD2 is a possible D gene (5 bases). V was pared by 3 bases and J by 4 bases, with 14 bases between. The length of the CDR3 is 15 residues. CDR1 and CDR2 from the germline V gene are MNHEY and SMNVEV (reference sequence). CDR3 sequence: CASSLLANIPDTQYF. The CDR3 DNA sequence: TGTGCCAGCAGTTTGTTAGCGAATATCCCAGATACGCAGTATTTT.